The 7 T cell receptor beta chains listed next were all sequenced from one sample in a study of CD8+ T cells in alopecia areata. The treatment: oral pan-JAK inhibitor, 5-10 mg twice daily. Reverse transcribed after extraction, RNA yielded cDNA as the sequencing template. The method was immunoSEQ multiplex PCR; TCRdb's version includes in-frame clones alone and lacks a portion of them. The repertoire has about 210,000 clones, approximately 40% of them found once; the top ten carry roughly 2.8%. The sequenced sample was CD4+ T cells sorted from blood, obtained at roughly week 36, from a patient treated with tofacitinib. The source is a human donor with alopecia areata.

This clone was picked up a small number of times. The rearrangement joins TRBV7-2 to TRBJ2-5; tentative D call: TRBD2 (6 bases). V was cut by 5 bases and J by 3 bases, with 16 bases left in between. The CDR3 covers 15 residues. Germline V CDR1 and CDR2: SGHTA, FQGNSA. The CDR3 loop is CASSTGGAGKETQYF. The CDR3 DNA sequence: TGTGCCAGCAGCACCGGCGGCGCGGGAAAAGAGACCCAGTACTTC.

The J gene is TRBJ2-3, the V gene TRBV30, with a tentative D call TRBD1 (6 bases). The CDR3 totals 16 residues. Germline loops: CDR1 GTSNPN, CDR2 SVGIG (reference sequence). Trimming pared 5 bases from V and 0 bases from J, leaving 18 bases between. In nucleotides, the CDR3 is TGTGCCTGGCATAAGGGGGACGGATCTAGCACAGATACGCAGTATTTT. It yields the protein CAWHKGDGSSTDTQYF.

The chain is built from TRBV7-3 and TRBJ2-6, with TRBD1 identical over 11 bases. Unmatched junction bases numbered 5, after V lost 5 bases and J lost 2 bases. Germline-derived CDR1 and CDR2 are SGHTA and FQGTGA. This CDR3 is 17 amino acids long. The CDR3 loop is CASSAGQGAAGANVLTF. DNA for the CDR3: TGTGCCAGCAGCGCTGGACAGGGGGCGGCTGGGGCCAACGTCCTGACTTTC.

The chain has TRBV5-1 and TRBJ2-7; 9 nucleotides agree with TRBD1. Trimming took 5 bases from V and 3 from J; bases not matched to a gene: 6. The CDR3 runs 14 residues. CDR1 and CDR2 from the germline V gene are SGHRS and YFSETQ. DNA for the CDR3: TGCGCCAGCAGACCGGGACAGGGAAACTACGAGCAGTACTTC. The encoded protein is CASRPGQGNYEQYF.

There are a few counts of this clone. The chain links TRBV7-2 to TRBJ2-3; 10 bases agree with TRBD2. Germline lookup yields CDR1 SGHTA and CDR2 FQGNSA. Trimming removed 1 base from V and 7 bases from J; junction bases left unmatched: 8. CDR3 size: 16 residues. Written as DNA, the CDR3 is TGTGCCAGCAGCTTAGACCAGCGGGAGGGCCGACATACGCAGTATTTT. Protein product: CASSLDQREGRHTQYF.

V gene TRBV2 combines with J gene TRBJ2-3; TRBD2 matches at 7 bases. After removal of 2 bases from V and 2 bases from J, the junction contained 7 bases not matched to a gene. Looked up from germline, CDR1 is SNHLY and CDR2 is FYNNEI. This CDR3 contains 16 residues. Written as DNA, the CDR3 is TGTGCCAGCAGTGAAAGGAGCGGGAAGATCACAGATACGCAGTATTTT. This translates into CASSERSGKITDTQYF.

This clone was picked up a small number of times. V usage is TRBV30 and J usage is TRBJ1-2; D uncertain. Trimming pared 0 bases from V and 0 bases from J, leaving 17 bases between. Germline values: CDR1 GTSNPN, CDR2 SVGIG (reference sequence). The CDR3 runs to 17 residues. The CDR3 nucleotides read TGTGCCTGGAGTGTAATCACGGCCCGGGCCACTAACTATGGCTACACCTTC. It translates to CAWSVITARATNYGYTF.